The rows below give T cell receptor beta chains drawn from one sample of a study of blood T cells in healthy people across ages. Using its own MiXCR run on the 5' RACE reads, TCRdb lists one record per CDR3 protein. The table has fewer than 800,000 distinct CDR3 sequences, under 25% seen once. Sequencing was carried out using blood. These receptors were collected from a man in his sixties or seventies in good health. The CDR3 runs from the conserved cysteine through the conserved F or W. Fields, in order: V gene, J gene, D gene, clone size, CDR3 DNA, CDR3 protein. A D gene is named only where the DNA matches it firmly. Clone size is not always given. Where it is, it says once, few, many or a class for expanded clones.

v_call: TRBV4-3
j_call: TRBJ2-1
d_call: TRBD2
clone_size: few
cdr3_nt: TGCGCCAGCAGCCAAGATTCGGGCGGGAGGTTCGACAATGAGCAGTTCTTC
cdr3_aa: CASSQDSGGRFDNEQFF

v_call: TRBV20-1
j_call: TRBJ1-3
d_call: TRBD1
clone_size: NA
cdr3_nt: TGCAGTGCTCTGTACAGGGGATCCCCCGGCACCATATATTTT
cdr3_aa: CSALYRGSPGTIYF

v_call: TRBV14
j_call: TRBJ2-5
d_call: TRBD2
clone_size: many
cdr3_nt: TGTGCCAGCAGCCAAGGACTAGCGGGACTCCTGACGACCCAGTACTTC
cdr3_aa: CASSQGLAGLLTTQYF

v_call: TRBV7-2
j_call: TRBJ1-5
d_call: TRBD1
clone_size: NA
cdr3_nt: TGTGCCAGCAGCAAGGACAGGCCTGACAATCAGCCCCAGCATTTT
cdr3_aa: CASSKDRPDNQPQHF

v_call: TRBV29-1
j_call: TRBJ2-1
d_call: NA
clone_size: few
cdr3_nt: TGCAGCGTTGGGTACACCCTAATCTCCTACAATGAGCAGTTCTTC
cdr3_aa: CSVGYTLISYNEQFF

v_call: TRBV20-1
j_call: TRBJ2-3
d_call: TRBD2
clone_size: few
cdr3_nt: TGCAGTGCTAGCGGGAGGGTGGGAGATACGCAGTATTTT
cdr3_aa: CSASGRVGDTQYF

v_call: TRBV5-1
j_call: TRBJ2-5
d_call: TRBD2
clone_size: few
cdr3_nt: TGCGCCAGCAGTTCCGGGAGGAGGAGCGGGAGGCTTCAAGAGACCCAGTACTTC
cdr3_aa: CASSSGRRSGRLQETQYF

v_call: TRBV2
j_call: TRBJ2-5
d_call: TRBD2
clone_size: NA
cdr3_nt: TGTGCCAGCAGTCGGACTAGCTCAAAAGAGGCCCAGTACTTC
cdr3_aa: CASSRTSSKEAQYF

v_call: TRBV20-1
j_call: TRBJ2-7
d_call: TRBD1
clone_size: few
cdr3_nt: TGCAGTGCTAGTGCGGACAGGGACCACGAGCAGTACTTC
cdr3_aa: CSASADRDHEQYF

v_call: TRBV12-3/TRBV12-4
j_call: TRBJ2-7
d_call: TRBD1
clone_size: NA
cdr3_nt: TGTGCCAGCAGTGAAGTCCCGGGACAGGGCGAGCAGTACTTC
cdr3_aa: CASSEVPGQGEQYF

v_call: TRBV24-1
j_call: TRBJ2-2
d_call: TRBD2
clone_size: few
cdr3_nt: TGTGCCACCAGTGATTTTCTAACTAGCGCTAACACCGGGGAGCTGTTTTTT
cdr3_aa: CATSDFLTSANTGELFF

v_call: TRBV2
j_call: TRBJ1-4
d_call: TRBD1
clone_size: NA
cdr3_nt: TGTGCCGGCAGTGAAGACAGGGGTTCGGAAAAACTGTTTTTT
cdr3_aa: CAGSEDRGSEKLFF

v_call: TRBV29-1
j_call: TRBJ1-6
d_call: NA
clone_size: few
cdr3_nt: TGCAGCGTTGTACAGGGCTACTATAATTCACCCCTCCACTTT
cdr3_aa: CSVVQGYYNSPLHF

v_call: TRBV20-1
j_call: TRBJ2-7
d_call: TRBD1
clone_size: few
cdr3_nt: TGCAGTGCCCTTGGGGACAGGGGCCACGAGCAGTACTTC
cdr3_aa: CSALGDRGHEQYF

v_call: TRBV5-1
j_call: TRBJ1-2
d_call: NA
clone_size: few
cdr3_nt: TGCGCCAGCAGCTCCGCAGGGGCGAACTATGGCTACACCTTC
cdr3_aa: CASSSAGANYGYTF

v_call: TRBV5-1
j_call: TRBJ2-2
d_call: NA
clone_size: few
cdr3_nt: TGCGCCAGCCGGGAGTCGGCCGGGGAGCTGTTTTTT
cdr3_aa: CASRESAGELFF

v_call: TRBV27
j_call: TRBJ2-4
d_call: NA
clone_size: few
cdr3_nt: TGTGCCAGCAGGTCTATGGGGGGTCGCGCCATTCAGTACTTC
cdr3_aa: CASRSMGGRAIQYF

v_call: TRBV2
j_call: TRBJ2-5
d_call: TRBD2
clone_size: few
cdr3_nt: TGTGCCAGCAGTGAAGTTCGGGGGGGCGGAGAGACCCAGTACTTC
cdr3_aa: CASSEVRGGGETQYF

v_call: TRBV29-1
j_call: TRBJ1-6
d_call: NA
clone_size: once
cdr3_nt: TGCAGCGTGAAGGGGGACGGTGATTCACCCCTCCACTTT
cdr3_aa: CSVKGDGDSPLHF

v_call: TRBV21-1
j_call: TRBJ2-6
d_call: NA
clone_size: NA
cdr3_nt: TGTGCCAGCAGCAAAGAAGTCGGTGGGGCCAACGTCCTGACTTTC
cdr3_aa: CASSKEVGGANVLTF

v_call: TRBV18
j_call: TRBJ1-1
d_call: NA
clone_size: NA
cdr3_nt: TGTGCCAGCTCACCTTTTGGGAACACTGAAGCTTTCTTT
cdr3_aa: CASSPFGNTEAFF

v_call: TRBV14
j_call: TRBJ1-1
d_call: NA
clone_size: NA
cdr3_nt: TGTGCCAGCAGCCGGCTGAGCAGCACTGAAGCTTTCTTT
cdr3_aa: CASSRLSSTEAFF

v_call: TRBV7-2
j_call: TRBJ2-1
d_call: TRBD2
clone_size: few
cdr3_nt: TGTGCCAGCAGCACCCGGACTAGCGGGATTTCCTACAATGAGCAGTTCTTC
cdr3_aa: CASSTRTSGISYNEQFF

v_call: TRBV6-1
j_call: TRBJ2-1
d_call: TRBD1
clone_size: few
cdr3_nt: TGTGCCAGTTCCGCCGGGACAGTCAAGTCTGAGCAGTTCTTC
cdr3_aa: CASSAGTVKSEQFF

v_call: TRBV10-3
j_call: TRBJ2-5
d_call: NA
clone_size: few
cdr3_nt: TGTGCCATCCGGGACGGGGCGGAACAAGAGACCCAGTACTTC
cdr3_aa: CAIRDGAEQETQYF

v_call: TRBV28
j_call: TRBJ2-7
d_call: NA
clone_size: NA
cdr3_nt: TGTGCCAGCAGTAAAGAGGGACCCGCGGCTCCCGAGCAGTACTTC
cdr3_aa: CASSKEGPAAPEQYF

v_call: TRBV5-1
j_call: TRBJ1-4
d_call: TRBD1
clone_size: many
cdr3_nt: TGCGCCAGCAGCTTGGAGAACAGGGGGCCAGGGGAAAAACTGTTTTTT
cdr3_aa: CASSLENRGPGEKLFF

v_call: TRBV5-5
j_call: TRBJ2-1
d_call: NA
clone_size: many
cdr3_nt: TGTGCCAGCAGCTTTACCCAGTATGAGCAGTTCTTC
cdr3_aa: CASSFTQYEQFF

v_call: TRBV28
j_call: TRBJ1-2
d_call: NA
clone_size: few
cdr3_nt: TGTGCCAGCAGTGGAGCTAGGCAGGGGACTTTTGGCTACACCTTC
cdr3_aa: CASSGARQGTFGYTF

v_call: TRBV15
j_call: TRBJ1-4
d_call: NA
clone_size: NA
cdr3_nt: TGTCCCACCAGCGGTCCTGGGGCAACTAATGAAAAACTGTTTTTT
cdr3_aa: CPTSGPGATNEKLFF

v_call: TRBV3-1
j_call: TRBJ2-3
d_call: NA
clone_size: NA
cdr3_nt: TGTGCCAGCAGCCATGTTCCCGATACGCAGTATTTT
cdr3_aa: CASSHVPDTQYF

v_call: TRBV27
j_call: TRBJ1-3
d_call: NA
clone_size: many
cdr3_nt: TGTGCCAGCAGTTTACAAGGCAGCTCTGGAAACACCATATATTTT
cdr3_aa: CASSLQGSSGNTIYF

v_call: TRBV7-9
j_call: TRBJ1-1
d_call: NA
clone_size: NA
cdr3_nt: TGTGCCAGCAGCTTAGCCGGTACCAAGGCGCTGAGCACTGAAGCTTTCTTT
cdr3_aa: CASSLAGTKALSTEAFF

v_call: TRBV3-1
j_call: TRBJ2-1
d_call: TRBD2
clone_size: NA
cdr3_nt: TGTGCCAGCAGCCAAGGAAATTATGGACTAGTTGCCCACAATGAGCAGTTCTTC
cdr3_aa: CASSQGNYGLVAHNEQFF

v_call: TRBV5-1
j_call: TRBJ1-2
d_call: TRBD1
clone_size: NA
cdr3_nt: TGCGCCAGCAGCTTGTCGGGACAGGGGTTCTATGGCTACACCTTC
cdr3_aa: CASSLSGQGFYGYTF

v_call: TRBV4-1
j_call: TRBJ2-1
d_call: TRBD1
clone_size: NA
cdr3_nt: TGCGCCAGCAGCCCCCTAAGGGGTGGACAGGGGATTTCCTACAATGAGCAGTTCTTC
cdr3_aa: CASSPLRGGQGISYNEQFF

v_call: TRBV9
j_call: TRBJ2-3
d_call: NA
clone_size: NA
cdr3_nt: TGTGCCAGCAGCGTAGGCAGTGCTAGCTCAGATACGCAGTATTTT
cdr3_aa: CASSVGSASSDTQYF

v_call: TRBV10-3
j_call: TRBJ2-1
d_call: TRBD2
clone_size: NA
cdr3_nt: TGTGCCATCAGTGAGTCGTTAGCGGGAGGCCAAAACCTCAATGAGCAGTTCTTC
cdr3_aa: CAISESLAGGQNLNEQFF

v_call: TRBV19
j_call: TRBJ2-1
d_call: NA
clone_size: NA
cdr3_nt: TGTGCCAGTAGTATGACGAATGAGCAGTTCTTC
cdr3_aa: CASSMTNEQFF

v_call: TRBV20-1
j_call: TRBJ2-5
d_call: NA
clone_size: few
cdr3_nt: TGCAGTGCTAGCGTGGGTAGCCAAGAGACCCAGTACTTC
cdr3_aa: CSASVGSQETQYF

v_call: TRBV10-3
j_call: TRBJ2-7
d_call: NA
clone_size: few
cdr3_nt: TGTGCCATCAGTGATCCTGGGGAGACAGGCTCCTACGAGCAGTACTTC
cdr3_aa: CAISDPGETGSYEQYF

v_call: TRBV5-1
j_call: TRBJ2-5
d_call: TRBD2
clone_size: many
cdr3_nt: TGCGCCAGCAGCCTTGGGACTAGCGGGAGCCAAGAGACCCAGTACTTC
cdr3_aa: CASSLGTSGSQETQYF

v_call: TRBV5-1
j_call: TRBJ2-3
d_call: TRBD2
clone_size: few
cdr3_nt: TGCGCCAGCAGCTTGCAAGCGGGAGGGGGCACAGATACGCAGTATTTT
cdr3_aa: CASSLQAGGGTDTQYF

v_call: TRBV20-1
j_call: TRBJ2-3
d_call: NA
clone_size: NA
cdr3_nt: TGCAGTGCTAGTGGGGCGGGGAGCACAGATACGCAGTATTTT
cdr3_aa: CSASGAGSTDTQYF

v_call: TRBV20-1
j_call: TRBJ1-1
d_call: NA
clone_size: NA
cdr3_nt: TGCAGTGCAGGCCGTGGGCACATGAACACTGAAGCTTTCTTT
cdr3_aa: CSAGRGHMNTEAFF

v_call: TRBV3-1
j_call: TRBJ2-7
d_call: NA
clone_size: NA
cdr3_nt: TGCGCCAGCAGCCAAGATCGGGGCGGCGAGCAGTACTTC
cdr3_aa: CASSQDRGGEQYF

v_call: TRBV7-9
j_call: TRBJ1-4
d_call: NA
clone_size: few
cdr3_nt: TGTGCCAGCAGCTTAACTAATGAAAAACTGTTTTTT
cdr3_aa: CASSLTNEKLFF

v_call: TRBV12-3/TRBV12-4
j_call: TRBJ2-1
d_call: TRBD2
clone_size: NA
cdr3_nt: TGTGCCAGCAGTTTAGGGTCTAGCGGGAGTCCATCGAAGGCTGTCCATGAGCAGTTCTTC
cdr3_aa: CASSLGSSGSPSKAVHEQFF

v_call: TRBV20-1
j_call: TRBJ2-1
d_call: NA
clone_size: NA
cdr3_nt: TGCAGTGCTAGCGAGCGAGTCTACAATGAGCAGTTCTTC
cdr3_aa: CSASERVYNEQFF

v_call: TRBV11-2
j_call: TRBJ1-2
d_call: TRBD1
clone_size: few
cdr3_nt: TGTGCCAGCAGCTCCCTGGGGACAGCTAACTATGGCTACACCTTC
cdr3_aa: CASSSLGTANYGYTF

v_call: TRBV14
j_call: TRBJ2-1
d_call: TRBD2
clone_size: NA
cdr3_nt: TGTGCCAGCAGCCACGGACTAGCGGGAGTGAATGAGCAGTTCTTC
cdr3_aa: CASSHGLAGVNEQFF

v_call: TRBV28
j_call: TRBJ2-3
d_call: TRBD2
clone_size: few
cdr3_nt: TGTGCCAGCAGTCTGACTAGCGGACCTAGCACAGATACGCAGTATTTT
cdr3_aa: CASSLTSGPSTDTQYF

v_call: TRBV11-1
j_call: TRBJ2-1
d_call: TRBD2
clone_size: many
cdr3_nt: TGTGCCAGCAGCCTTACTAGCGGCCCCTACAATGAGCAGTTCTTC
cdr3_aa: CASSLTSGPYNEQFF